The clone carrying this TCR beta chain was seen only a few times. This sample was taken from a study of blood T cell repertoires in COVID-19. Study background: Donors in the United States, Italy and Spain gave samples during acute or convalescent COVID-19. Sample material is recorded as cDNA or gDNA derived from T cells, B-cell-depleted T cells, or PBMCs.

In the original analysis: Reference gene primer amplification yielded estimated nucleated cell counts. Produced via immunoSEQ multiplex PCR; TCRdb's table is partial and in-frame only. V and J calls and clone size are as listed in that table; D and trimming were resolved from the DNA. The profile shows about 55,000 clones, almost 85% of them singletons. CDR1 and CDR2 from the germline V gene are LNHDA and SQIVND (reference sequence). This CDR3 has 16 amino acids. Deletions cut 2 bases from V and 0 bases from J, with 11 bases between. The receptor was derived from a human donor in a cohort sampled during active COVID-19. The chain employs TRBV19 and TRBJ2-4; D gene ambiguous. Sequenced: peripheral blood. CDR3 loop: CASSISRSLAKNIQYF. The CDR3 DNA sequence: TGTGCCAGTAGTATATCCAGATCTCTAGCCAAAAACATTCAGTACTTC.